The 20 T cell receptor beta chains listed next were all sequenced from one sample in a study of tumor and adjacent non-tumor tissue in lung cancer. The template was RNA from unsorted bulk tissue. A modified ARM-PCR protocol with three rounds of nested PCR amplified TCRbeta. One entry per CDR3 protein results from TCRdb running MiXCR on the multiplex PCR reads. This table has tens of thousands of distinct CDR3 sequences, about 67% appearing once. The sequenced sample was lung tumor tissue. Receptors were obtained from a man in his fifties or sixties with non-small cell lung cancer.

The chain is built from TRBV7-9 and TRBJ1-6, with TRBD1 as a possible D gene (5 bases). The CDR3 covers 16 residues. The ends were cut back, 1 base at V and 3 bases at J, with 10 bases in the middle. CDR1 is SEHNR and CDR2 is FQNEAQ in the germline V gene (reference sequence). DNA of the CDR3: TGTGCCAGCAGCTTAGGGGGGGTTGGCTATAATTCACCCCTCCACTTT. Translation gives CASSLGGVGYNSPLHF.

This clonotype has a handful of counts. A much larger clonotype is one base distant, so this may be a read error. The chain links TRBV28 to TRBJ2-7; 11 nucleotides agree with TRBD2. This CDR3 has 14 amino acids. Germline CDR1 reads MDHEN; CDR2 reads SYDVKM. The CDR3 DNA reads as TGTGCCAGCATCGGGACTAGCGGCTCCTACGATCAGTACTTC. Translating gives CASIGTSGSYDQYF.

This clonotype was found once. One end of the junction varies from germline; a read error may be responsible. The chain couples TRBV6-5 to TRBJ2-7; perhaps TRBD2 as D (5 bases). In germline, CDR1 is MNHEY, CDR2 SVGAGI. The CDR3 sequence is 17 residues long. The CDR3 here is CVSSSLRTHFLPYAQYF. DNA for the CDR3: TGTGTCAGCAGTTCCTTACGGACTCATTTTCTTCCCTACGCGCAGTACTTC.

This clonotype was counted ten times or more. J is TRBJ2-1 and V is TRBV20-1; a weak D match, TRBD2 (6 bases). Deletions cut 1 base from V and 9 bases from J, with 13 bases between. Germline assignment: CDR1 DFQATT and CDR2 SNEGSKA (reference sequence). The CDR3 consists of 13 residues. DNA for the CDR3: TGCAGTGCTAGAGTCGCGGGAAGCCCTGAGCAGTTCTTC. Its protein product is CSARVAGSPEQFF.

Worth noting for this clonotype: The junction does not match germline at one end; this may be a read error. The chain uses TRBV6-1 and TRBJ2-3; D gene ambiguous. There are 14 residues in the CDR3. From germline, CDR1 is MNHNS and CDR2 SASEGT. This CDR3 reads CACSQDGSTDTQYF. The CDR3 DNA is TGTGCCTGCAGCCAGGACGGGAGCACAGATACGCAGTATTTT.

This clonotype appeared a few times. A much larger clone lies one base from this, so it may be a read error. Because the CDR3 is missing its conserved closing phenylalanine or tryptophan, this is likely a read error. The chain joins TRBV4-1 to TRBJ1-2; D remains unclear. V was clipped by 0 bases and J by 4 bases, with 12 bases between them. CDR3 size: 15 residues. The germline V gene has CDR1 MGHRA and CDR2 YSYEKL. The CDR3 here is CASSQDRRVGYGYTY. Here the CDR3 DNA reads TGCGCCAGCAGCCAAGATCGGAGGGTTGGCTATGGCTACACCTAC.

On this clonotype: Here the CDR3 omits its conserved ending phenylalanine or tryptophan, so a read error is the likely source. CDR3 amino acids: CSSRDLAHYNEQFL. The CDR3 DNA sequence: TGCAGTTCTAGAGACCTAGCGCACTACAACGAGCAGTTCCTC. J is TRBJ2-1 and V is TRBV20-1; D possibly corresponds to TRBD2 (6 bases). Per the germline V gene, CDR1 is DFQATT and CDR2 is SNEGSKA (reference sequence). CDR3 length equals 14 residues.

This clonotype was observed a handful of times. The junction differs from germline at one of its ends, possibly a read error. The gene calls are TRBV30 and TRBJ2-1, with TRBD1 identical over 8 bases. Germline V gives CDR1 GTSNPN, CDR2 SVGIG (reference sequence). The CDR3 covers 14 residues. The CDR3 region has the DNA TGTGCCACAAGGGGGACAGGCACCTACAATAAGCAGTTCTTC. It encodes CATRGTGTYNKQFF.

With regard to this clonotype: A much larger clone lies one base from this, so it may be a read error. The CDR3 DNA is TGCGCCAGCAGCTCCGGGACAGGGGCAAAAACCACTGAAGCTTTCTTT. Translated: CASSSGTGAKTTEAFF. This chain links TRBV5-1 with TRBJ1-1; TRBD1 aligns across 10 bases. In germline, CDR1 is SGHRS, CDR2 YFSETQ. V shed 3 bases, J shed 4 bases, and the junction held 9 bases outside the gene matches. The CDR3 is 16 amino acids.

Worth noting for this clonotype: Here the CDR3 omits its conserved ending phenylalanine or tryptophan, so a read error is the likely source. This chain connects TRBV11-3 to TRBJ2-5; D remains unclear. The CDR3 length is 13 residues. Germline V CDR1 and CDR2: SGHNT, YENEEA. The V end was cut by 10 bases, the J end by 8 bases, with 20 bases between. The CDR3 loop is CANNLDFSTTQYL. The CDR3 DNA follows: TGTGCCAACAACTTAGATTTTTCAACAACCCAGTACCTC.

Note on this clonotype: The CDR3 ends on some other residue instead of the conserved phenylalanine or tryptophan, so this is likely a read error. The rearrangement links TRBV12-3 or TRBV12-4 to TRBJ2-5; 7 bases map to TRBD1. CDR3 length equals 13 residues. Here the CDR3 DNA reads TGTACCAGCATGACAGGGTTGGGAAATACCCAGTACTCC. Translating it yields CTSMTGLGNTQYS.

Remarks on this clonotype: The junction shows a germline mismatch at one end, possibly a read error. The V and J genes are TRBV6-1 and TRBJ2-2; D unresolved. The CDR3 spans 15 residues. CDR1 is MNHNS, CDR2 SASEGT, per germline. CDR3 nucleotides: TGTGCCCGCAGACCCCAAGGTGGGTCAACCGGCGAGCTGTTTTTT. It yields the protein CARRPQGGSTGELFF.

In the case of this clonotype: One end of the junction is discordant with germline, which a read error may explain. The chain links TRBV20-1 to TRBJ1-3; D is uncertain. Germline-derived CDR1 and CDR2 are DFQATT and SNEGSKA (reference sequence). The CDR3 length is 11 residues. Here the CDR3 reads CGANAGNTIYF. The CDR3, as DNA: TGCGGTGCTAACGCGGGAAACACCATATATTTT.

This sequence joins TRBV6-6 and TRBJ2-5; the D gene is possibly TRBD2 (6 bases). The CDR3 runs to 15 residues. Germline CDR1 and CDR2: MNHNY and SVGAGI (reference sequence). V shed 6 bases and J shed 1 base, with 15 bases lying between them. This chain's CDR3 is CASSERGGGQETQYF. The CDR3 DNA sequence: TGTGCCAGCAGCGAAAGGGGAGGAGGCCAAGAGACCCAGTACTTC.

Worth noting for this clonotype: This clone may be a read error of a much larger clone one base away. The chain has TRBV6-1 and TRBJ2-7, with 7 bases identical to TRBD1. With V trimmed by 6 bases and J by 6 bases, 11 bases remained unmatched. From germline, CDR1 is MNHNS and CDR2 SASEGT. This CDR3 comprises 14 residues. The CDR3 here is CASSWDSIPLEQYF. CDR3 nucleotides: TGTGCCAGCAGCTGGGACAGTATCCCCCTCGAGCAGTACTTC.

This clonotype was seen a single time. Lacking the conserved final phenylalanine or tryptophan, this CDR3 likely reflects a read error. The J gene is TRBJ2-7, the V gene TRBV4-3; the match to TRBD2 covers 9 bases. This CDR3 comprises 17 residues. Germline assignment: CDR1 LGHNA and CDR2 YSLEER. This CDR3 reads CASSRGSGSDSTYEQYL. The CDR3 DNA reads TGTGCCAGCAGCCGGGGTAGCGGGAGTGACTCTACCTACGAGCAGTACTTA.

Of note for this clonotype: With a much larger clone just one base away, this may be a read error. This chain joins TRBV18 and TRBJ1-1; D might be TRBD1 (6 bases). The germline V and J ends were trimmed by 3 bases and 3 bases, with 17 bases remaining between them. The CDR3 covers 16 residues. CDR1 and CDR2 from the germline V gene are KGHSH and LQKENI. CDR3 nucleotides: TGTGCCAGCTCACCCGGGCAGTCCCGGGGGCACACTGAAGCTTTCTTT. Its translation is CASSPGQSRGHTEAFF.

The chain links TRBV11-3 to TRBJ2-7; 8 bases align to TRBD2. Trimming cost V 6 bases and J 4 bases; bases outside gene matches: 11. Germline CDR1 is SGHNT and CDR2 is YENEEA. This CDR3 has 15 residues. The CDR3 region has the DNA TGTGCCAGCAGAAAGAGCGGGAGCCCAGTTTACGAGCAGTACTTC. It translates to CASRKSGSPVYEQYF.

This chain joins TRBV11-3 and TRBJ2-2, with D possibly being TRBD2 (5 bases). CDR3 length equals 12 residues. V was cut by 8 bases and J by 1 base, with 5 bases left in between. Germline loops: CDR1 SGHNT, CDR2 YENEEA. CDR3 in DNA: TGTGCCAGCCGGGAGAACACCGGGGAGCTGTTTTTT. This translates into CASRENTGELFF. Based on the CDR3 plus reference TRBV11-3 and TRBJ2-2, the full variable domain is EAGVVQSPRYKIIEKKQPVAFWCNPISGHNTLYWYLQNLGQGPELLIRYENEEAVDDSQLPKDRFSAERLKGVDSTLKIQPAELGDSAVYLCASRENTGELFFGEGSRLTVL.

As to this clonotype: Since a much larger clone is just one base distant, this may be a read error. This chain links TRBV29-1 with TRBJ2-1, with TRBD2 identical over 7 bases. The germline V gene has CDR1 SQVTM and CDR2 ANQGSEA. The CDR3 loop spans 12 amino acids. Written as DNA, the CDR3 is TGCAGCGCTGGGGGGGTAGTAGATGAGCAGTCCTTC. Protein: CSAGGVVDEQSF.